This entry is about one TCR beta chain. The data derive from a study of shared clonotypes between healthy human individuals. Genomic DNA per cell subset filled all wells of several immunoSEQ plates. Using immunoSEQ multiplex PCR, the repertoire was profiled, and TCRdb retains in-frame clones only, with some absent. The sample has some 2,000,000 clones, about 94% seen once. CD45RO-negative, CCR7-selected cells formed the naive CD8 fraction, which excluded terminally differentiated effector memory CD45RA+ cells. This sequence was found in a man aged 18 to 29 in good health. The sample consisted of naive CD8+ T cells sorted from blood.

CDR3 sequence (DNA): TGTGCCAGCAGAACAGGACAGGGCGGCGAGCAGTACTTC. It codes for CASRTGQGGEQYF. The rearrangement uses TRBV6-5 and TRBJ2-7; 8 bases are shared with TRBD1. The CDR3 loop spans 13 amino acids. Germline V CDR1 and CDR2: MNHEY, SVGAGI. Trimming cost V 6 bases and J 6 bases; bases outside gene matches: 7.